A single sample is the source of the 5 T cell receptor beta chains below, sequenced in a study of cytomegalovirus exposure and HLA in healthy donors. This PCR relied on a set of 60 Vbeta primers and 13 Jbeta primers. Repertoires were generated with immunoSEQ multiplex PCR, while TCRdb's copy carries only in-frame clones and drops some. The sample lists around 130,000 clones, over 75% seen once, with 5.8% in the top ten. The specimen sequenced was PBMCs. The receptors were gathered from a man in his late teens or twenties in good health and CMV-seropositive.

The V gene is TRBV5-6, the J gene TRBJ1-1; 9 bases map to TRBD1. Trimming cost V 5 bases and J 6 bases; bases outside gene matches: 8. The CDR3 is 14 amino acids. The germline V gene has CDR1 SGHDT and CDR2 YYEEEE. The CDR3 coding sequence is TGTGCCAGCAGTTCAACAGGGGGCAGACCTGAAGCTTTCTTT. Translating it yields CASSSTGGRPEAFF.

This clone has only one observation. J is TRBJ1-2 and V is TRBV9; D is ambiguous. Germline values: CDR1 SGDLS, CDR2 YYNGEE. V gave up 3 bases and J gave up 1 base, with 10 bases separating them. The CDR3 is 14 amino acids. The CDR3 nucleotides are TGTGCCAGCAGCGCCGAGGATATTAACTATGGCTACACCTTC. It is translated as CASSAEDINYGYTF.

Only a few counts were recorded for this clone. Written as DNA, the CDR3 is TGTGCCAGCAGCCAGGGACAGTCGAACACCGGGGAGCTGTTTTTT. Protein sequence: CASSQGQSNTGELFF. This chain links TRBV7-3 with TRBJ2-2, with TRBD1 identical over 7 bases. CDR1 and CDR2 from the germline V gene are SGHTA and FQGTGA. This CDR3 has 15 amino acids. The junction had 3 bases not matched to a gene; V was cut back by 5 bases and J by 0 bases.

The V call is TRBV10-2, the J call TRBJ2-7; weak D call: TRBD1 (7 bases). CDR1 WSHSY and CDR2 SAAADI come from the germline V gene. This CDR3 is 17 amino acids long. The V end was cut by 2 bases, the J end by 7 bases, with 24 bases between. The CDR3: CASSEPSNTAGGSEQYF. The CDR3 DNA follows: TGCGCCAGCAGTGAGCCGTCAAATACTGCAGGGGGGTCGGAGCAGTACTTC.

The V call is TRBV27, the J call TRBJ2-5, with D perhaps matching TRBD1 (6 bases). The end of the DNA is better explained by TRBJ2-7, so the J call may be wrong. The germline gives CDR1 MNHEY, CDR2 SMNVEV (reference sequence). The CDR3 length is 14 residues. The CDR3 bases are TGTGCCAGCAGCGTCCAGACAGGACCCTACGAGCAGTACTTC. Translation gives CASSVQTGPYEQYF.